What follows are 2 T cell receptor beta chains derived from one specimen sequenced in a study of blood T cell repertoires in COVID-19. Using immunoSEQ multiplex PCR, the repertoire was profiled, and TCRdb retains in-frame clones only, with some absent. The table lists roughly 240,000 clones, around 88% of them singletons, with 2% to 2.5% in the top ten. Sequencing was done on a sample of PBMCs or T cells enriched from blood (not recorded which). The receptors were gathered from a woman between 45 and 65 years old who had recovered from COVID-19.

The gene calls are TRBV28 and TRBJ1-2, with 7 bases identical to TRBD1. The germline V gene encodes CDR1 MDHEN and CDR2 SYDVKM. Trimming cost V 5 bases and J 8 bases; bases outside gene matches: 11. The CDR3 consists of 14 residues. CDR3 sequence (DNA): TGTGCCAGCAGTCCCTCGGGACAGCCCGGGGGCTACACCTTC. It yields the protein CASSPSGQPGGYTF.

This clone was seen a handful of times. The rearrangement uses TRBV9 and TRBJ2-3; possibly TRBD2 for D (5 bases). Germline V lookup: CDR1 SGDLS, CDR2 YYNGEE. The CDR3 sequence is 14 residues long. V shed 0 bases and J shed 6 bases, with 11 bases lying between them. CDR3 loop: CASSVAVEADTQYF. For the CDR3, the DNA is TGTGCCAGCAGCGTAGCCGTGGAGGCGGATACGCAGTATTTT.